This T cell receptor beta chain stems from a study of CD8 T cell repertoires and HIV-1 epitope variants. V gave up 4 bases and J gave up 4 bases, with 10 bases separating them. The germline gives CDR1 SGHDN, CDR2 FVKESK. The CDR3 is 13 amino acids. Some clones are missing from TCRdb's copy, which holds only in-frame ones; the method was immunoSEQ multiplex PCR. The sample includes roughly 1,800 clones, just over 70% of them seen just once. This clone was detected only once. Its antigen is unknown. J is TRBJ1-2 and V is TRBV14; TRBD1 might be the D (5 bases). The receptor's source is a male donor with HIV. Sample: cultured CD8+ T cells derived from PBMCs. The CDR3 here is CASSPGPGYGYTF. The CDR3 coding sequence is TGTGCCAGCAGCCCGGGACCCGGCTATGGCTACACCTTC.